Listed here are 18 T cell receptor beta chains from one sample, sequenced in a study of CD8 T cells in Susac syndrome. RNA totalling 0.5 to 1 ug underwent reverse transcription with random hexamers. TCRdb itself ran the immunoSEQ multiplex PCR reads through MiXCR, one entry per CDR3 protein. Of about 120,000 distinct CDR3 sequences detected, over 85% appear once; the ten largest clones hold more than 0.2%. Sequences were obtained from CD8+ T cells from PBMCs. The receptors shown here come from a human donor with Susac syndrome.

The chain employs TRBV14 and TRBJ2-7; TRBD1 might be the D (6 bases). The germline gives CDR1 SGHDN, CDR2 FVKESK. V lost 4 bases and J 0 bases, leaving 7 bases between the germline ends. The CDR3 has 13 residues. CDR3 in amino acids: CASSRTASYEQYF. The CDR3 nucleotides read TGTGCCAGCAGCCGGACAGCCTCCTACGAGCAGTACTTC.

V and J are TRBV2 and TRBJ2-7; no reliable D call. Germline loops: CDR1 SNHLY, CDR2 FYNNEI. There are 14 residues in the CDR3. V was clipped by 6 bases and J by 1 base, with 13 bases between them. The CDR3 DNA reads TGTGCCAGCAGCCGTAACCCGAGGTCCTACGAGCAGTACTTC. Its protein product is CASSRNPRSYEQYF.

The chain is built from TRBV19 and TRBJ2-1; D is unresolved. Germline V gene sequence: CDR1 LNHDA, CDR2 SQIVND (reference sequence). Trimming took 10 bases from V and 4 from J, leaving 8 bases between them. The CDR3 has 11 residues. CDR3 residues: CATSSYNEQFF. The CDR3 DNA is TGTGCCACCTCGTCTTACAATGAGCAGTTCTTC.

The chain combines TRBV6-6 with TRBJ1-2, with D perhaps TRBD1 (6 bases). Germline CDR1 reads MNHNY; CDR2 reads SVGAGI (reference sequence). This CDR3 spans 13 amino acids. Trimming shortened V by 7 bases and J by 0 bases, and 9 bases separated the two germline ends. This CDR3 is CASTRQANYGYTF. The CDR3 nucleotides are TGTGCCAGCACCAGACAGGCTAACTATGGCTACACCTTC.

The gene calls are TRBV4-2 and TRBJ2-5; D is perhaps TRBD2 (5 bases). The CDR3 sequence is 15 residues long. The germline CDR1 and CDR2 sequences are LGHNA and YNFKEQ. Trimming pared 0 bases from V and 4 bases from J, leaving 12 bases between. CDR3 nucleotides: TGTGCCAGCAGCCAAGATCTCGAGGCGGGAGAGACCCAGTACTTC. It specifies CASSQDLEAGETQYF.

The chain carries TRBV6-1 and TRBJ1-3; 9 bases fit TRBD1. CDR1 and CDR2 (germline): MNHNS, SASEGT. V shed 5 bases and J 1 base; nucleotides not matched to a gene: 6. The CDR3 covers 16 residues. The CDR3 reads CASSRTGDYSGNTIYF. CDR3 DNA: TGTGCCAGCAGTCGGACAGGGGATTATTCTGGAAACACCATATATTTT.

The chain links TRBV25-1 to TRBJ2-1; perhaps TRBD1 as D (6 bases). Trimming left V 8 bases short and J 8 bases short, with 7 bases between. Germline-derived CDR1 and CDR2 are MGHDK and SYGVNS. This CDR3 contains 10 residues. In nucleotides, the CDR3 is TGTGCCAGCTCAGGGGATGAGCAGTTCTTC. Protein sequence: CASSGDEQFF.

V usage is TRBV5-4 and J usage is TRBJ1-2, with no clear D. The CDR3 has 14 amino acids. In germline, CDR1 is SGHNT, CDR2 YYREEE (reference sequence). Trimming left V 4 bases short and J 4 bases short, with 14 bases between. CDR3 nucleotide sequence: TGTGCCAGCAGCCTCGCCGGGAGTTTCTATGGCTACACCTTC. Amino acid sequence: CASSLAGSFYGYTF.

V usage is TRBV7-9 and J usage is TRBJ2-1; D is unresolved. The length of the CDR3 is 12 residues. The V and J ends lost 3 bases and 6 bases respectively, with 6 bases between them. Germline CDR1 SEHNR, CDR2 FQNEAQ (reference sequence). CDR3: CASSLKGNEQFF. DNA of the CDR3: TGTGCCAGCAGCTTGAAGGGCAATGAGCAGTTCTTC.

This chain links TRBV29-1 with TRBJ1-2; no firm D call. The V gene's germline CDR1 is SQVTM and CDR2 ANQGSEA. CDR3 length: 12 residues. The V end lost 4 bases, the J end lost 6 bases, and 12 bases lay between the germline ends. CDR3 loop: CSVALGEHGYTF. CDR3 bases: TGCAGCGTTGCACTTGGGGAGCATGGCTACACCTTC.

The V and J genes are TRBV6-4 and TRBJ2-1, with 9 bases that match TRBD2. The germline V gene has CDR1 MRHNA and CDR2 SNTAGT. The CDR3 extends over 16 amino acids. V trimming: 0 bases; J trimming: 8 bases; junction bases outside the gene matches: 8. CDR3 loop: CASSDSAGGPSDEQFF. As DNA, the CDR3 is TGTGCCAGCAGTGACTCGGCGGGAGGGCCCTCGGATGAGCAGTTCTTC.

This rearrangement joins TRBV20-1 to TRBJ2-4; D uncertain. Between the trimmed V and J ends, which lost 0 bases and 0 bases, there was a span of 12 bases. This CDR3 has 16 amino acids. Germline CDR1 DFQATT, CDR2 SNEGSKA (reference sequence). CDR3 protein: CSARDWHTIAKNIQYF. The CDR3 DNA is TGCAGTGCTAGAGATTGGCACACCATAGCCAAAAACATTCAGTACTTC.

CDR3 DNA: TGTGCCAGCAGCCAAACTACAGGGTCCAACTATGGCTACACCTTC. It translates to CASSQTTGSNYGYTF. The chain recombines TRBV4-2 with TRBJ1-2; weak D call: TRBD1 (6 bases). V lost 2 bases, J lost 2 bases, and 12 bases lay in between. This CDR3 has 15 amino acids. CDR1 and CDR2 from the germline V gene are LGHNA and YNFKEQ.

The CDR3 here is CASSRLGTGGEQYF. CDR3 bases: TGCGCCAGCAGCCGTCTAGGGACAGGGGGCGAGCAGTACTTC. V gene TRBV4-1 combines with J gene TRBJ2-7, with 11 bases that match TRBD1. V dropped 4 bases and J dropped 6; count of bases not matched to a gene: 5. CDR3 length equals 14 residues. The germline gives CDR1 MGHRA, CDR2 YSYEKL.

In its sample, this clonotype was seen once. The chain links TRBV30 to TRBJ1-1; D unclear. V gave up 0 bases and J gave up 0 bases, with 11 bases separating them. The CDR3 loop spans 15 amino acids. In germline, CDR1 is GTSNPN, CDR2 SVGIG (reference sequence). The CDR3 bases are TGTGCCTGGAGTGTTTCAAGTATCTTGAACACTGAAGCTTTCTTT. It codes for CAWSVSSILNTEAFF.

The V and J genes are TRBV30 and TRBJ1-6, with D perhaps matching TRBD1 (5 bases). This CDR3 region has 14 residues. The V gene lost 4 bases and the J gene lost 5 bases, with 12 bases spanning the gap. Germline V gives CDR1 GTSNPN, CDR2 SVGIG (reference sequence). Written as DNA, the CDR3 is TGTGCCTGGACGGAGGGACGGGATAATTCACCCCTCCACTTT. This sequence encodes CAWTEGRDNSPLHF.

This chain joins TRBV20-1 and TRBJ1-3, with D tentatively TRBD1 (6 bases). Per germline, CDR1 DFQATT and CDR2 SNEGSKA (reference sequence). V dropped 7 bases and J dropped 0 bases, with 16 bases sitting between them. This CDR3 spans 15 amino acids. CDR3 residues: CSVGGDRFSGNTIYF. In DNA form, the CDR3 reads TGCAGTGTTGGGGGCGACAGGTTCTCTGGAAACACCATATATTTT.

The chain couples TRBV29-1 to TRBJ1-2; unclear D gene. There are 11 residues in the CDR3. Germline V CDR1 and CDR2: SQVTM, ANQGSEA. The V end was cut by 5 bases, the J end by 5 bases, with 9 bases between. As DNA, the CDR3 is TGCAGCGTTCTGGTCGGGTATGGCTACACCTTC. Translated: CSVLVGYGYTF.